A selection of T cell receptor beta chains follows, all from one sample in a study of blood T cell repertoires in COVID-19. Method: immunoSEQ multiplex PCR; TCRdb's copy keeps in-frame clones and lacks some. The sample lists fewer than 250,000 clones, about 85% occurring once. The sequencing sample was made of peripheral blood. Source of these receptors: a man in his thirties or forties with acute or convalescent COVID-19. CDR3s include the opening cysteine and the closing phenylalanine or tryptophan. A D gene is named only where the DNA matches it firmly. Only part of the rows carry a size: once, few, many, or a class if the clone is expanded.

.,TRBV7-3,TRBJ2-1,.,CASSLGSSNEQFF,TGTGCCAGCAGCTTAGGGTCTAGCAATGAGCAGTTCTTC
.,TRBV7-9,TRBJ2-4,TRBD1,CASSLQAGGPKNIQYF,TGTGCCAGCAGCTTACAAGCAGGGGGCCCCAAAAACATTCAGTACTTC
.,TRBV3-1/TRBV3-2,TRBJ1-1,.,CASSDPQNTEAFF,TGTGCCAGCAGCGATCCACAGAACACTGAAGCTTTCTTT
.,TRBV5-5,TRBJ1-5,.,CASSPGHFNQPQHF,TGTGCCAGCAGCCCCGGACACTTCAATCAGCCCCAGCATTTT
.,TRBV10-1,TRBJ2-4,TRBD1,CASSAGQNIQYF,TGCGCCAGCAGTGCGGGACAGAACATTCAGTACTTC
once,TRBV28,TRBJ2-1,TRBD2,CASSLGLAGGEQFF,TGTGCCAGCAGTTTGGGTCTAGCGGGAGGTGAGCAGTTCTTC
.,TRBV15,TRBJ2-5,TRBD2,CATSRVAGGPQETQYF,TGTGCCACCAGCAGAGTCGCGGGAGGTCCCCAAGAGACCCAGTACTTC
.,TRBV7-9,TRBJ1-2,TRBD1,CASSLAQTGGDGYTF,TGTGCCAGCAGCTTAGCTCAAACAGGGGGCGATGGCTACACCTTC
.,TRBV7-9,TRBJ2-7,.,CASSLGWRSSYEQYF,TGTGCCAGCAGCTTAGGTTGGCGGAGCTCCTACGAGCAGTACTTC
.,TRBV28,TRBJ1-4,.,CASSPTDLNEKLFF,TGTGCCAGCAGCCCGACCGACTTGAATGAAAAACTGTTTTTT
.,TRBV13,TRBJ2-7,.,CASSGGSYEQYF,TGTGCCAGCTCCGGGGGCTCCTACGAGCAGTACTTC
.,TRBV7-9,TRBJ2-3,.,CASSLLDPQGTDTQYF,TGTGCCAGCAGCTTACTCGACCCCCAGGGCACAGATACGCAGTATTTT
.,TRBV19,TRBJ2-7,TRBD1,CASRQGQTYEQYF,TGTGCCAGTAGACAGGGACAGACCTACGAGCAGTACTTC
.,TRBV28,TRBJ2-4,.,CASSLGGGLAKNIQYF,TGTGCCAGCAGTTTAGGTGGAGGGCTAGCCAAAAACATTCAGTACTTC
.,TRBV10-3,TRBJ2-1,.,CAISERDNQQFF,TGTGCCATCAGTGAGAGGGACAACCAGCAGTTCTTC
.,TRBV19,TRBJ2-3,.,CASSGAAAGRDTQYF,TGTGCCAGTAGTGGAGCTGCGGCCGGTCGGGATACGCAGTATTTT
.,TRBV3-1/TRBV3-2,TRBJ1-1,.,CASSQSSGGYTEAFF,TGTGCCAGCAGCCAGTCGAGCGGGGGATACACTGAAGCTTTCTTT
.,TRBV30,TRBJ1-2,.,CAWSTGISGGYTF,TGTGCCTGGAGCACCGGGATCAGCGGGGGCTACACCTTC
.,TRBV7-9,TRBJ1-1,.,CASSLAANTEAFF,TGTGCCAGCAGCTTAGCAGCGAACACTGAAGCTTTCTTT
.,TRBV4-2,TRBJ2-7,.,CASSLTGTSSYEQYF,TGTGCCAGCAGCCTAACCGGGACAAGCTCCTACGAGCAGTACTTC
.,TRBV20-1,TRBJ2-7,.,CSASTGGGQYF,TGCAGTGCTAGTACGGGGGGCGGGCAGTACTTC
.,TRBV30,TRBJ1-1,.,CAWSERRVWKTEAFF,TGTGCCTGGAGCGAGCGACGGGTTTGGAAAACTGAAGCTTTCTTT
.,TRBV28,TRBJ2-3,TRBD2,CASIDSGRSTDTQYF,TGTGCCAGCATAGATAGCGGGAGATCGACAGATACGCAGTATTTT
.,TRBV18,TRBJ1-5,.,CASSSTQDQPQHF,TGTGCCAGCTCATCAACGCAGGATCAGCCCCAGCATTTT
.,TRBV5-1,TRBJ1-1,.,CASSSQRGTVTEAFF,TGCGCCAGCAGTTCTCAGCGGGGGACGGTCACTGAAGCTTTCTTT
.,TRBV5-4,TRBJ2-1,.,CASSPAGSYNEQFF,TGTGCCAGCAGCCCCGCCGGGTCCTACAATGAGCAGTTCTTC
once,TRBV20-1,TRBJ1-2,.,CSARVGYGYTF,TGCAGTGCTAGAGTCGGCTATGGCTACACCTTC
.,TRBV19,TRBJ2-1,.,CASSELRGGSNNEQFF,TGTGCCAGCTCCGAACTCAGGGGCGGGAGCAACAATGAGCAGTTCTTC
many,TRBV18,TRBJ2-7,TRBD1,CASSRTGERSEQYF,TGTGCCAGCTCAAGGACAGGGGAACGCAGCGAGCAGTACTTC
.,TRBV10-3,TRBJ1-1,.,CAIKSRDTEAFF,TGTGCCATCAAAAGCAGGGACACTGAAGCTTTCTTT